A single sample is the source of the 19 T cell receptor beta chains below, sequenced in a study of blood T cell repertoires in COVID-19. Profiled with immunoSEQ multiplex PCR; TCRdb holds only in-frame clones, not every one. The sample records 250,000 to 350,000 clones, about 89% being singletons. The specimen was peripheral blood. All receptors derive from a woman in her thirties or forties who had recovered from COVID-19.

This chain connects TRBV21-1 to TRBJ1-2; the table's D call TRBD1 went unverified against the DNA. TRBV21-1 is a listed pseudogene. The CDR3 totals 14 residues. CDR3 coding DNA: TGTGCCAGCCAGCCCGGGACAGAAATCTATGGCTACACCTTC. Protein sequence: CASQPGTEIYGYTF.

This chain links TRBV6-6 with TRBJ2-7; D is perhaps TRBD2 (5 bases). The CDR3 covers 12 residues. The V and J ends lost 8 bases and 5 bases respectively, with 13 bases between them. Germline CDR1 reads MNHNY; CDR2 reads SVGAGI (reference sequence). In DNA, the CDR3 is TGTGCCAGCCGGAGGCTCGGGAACGAGCAGTACTTC. It translates to CASRRLGNEQYF.

J is TRBJ2-5 and V is TRBV19; D perhaps matches TRBD1 (6 bases). V was trimmed by 4 bases and J by 4 bases, leaving 10 bases between them. Germline loops: CDR1 LNHDA, CDR2 SQIVND (reference sequence). CDR3 length: 13 amino acids. The CDR3 spells CASSTGVVETQYF. CDR3 bases: TGTGCCAGTAGTACAGGGGTAGTAGAGACCCAGTACTTC. Using reference TRBV19 and TRBJ2-5 for the parts outside the CDR3, the full variable domain is DGGITQSPKYLFRKEGQNVTLSCEQNLNHDAMYWYRQDPGQGLRLIYYSQIVNDFQKGDIAEGYSVSREKKESFPLTVTSAQKNPTAFYLCASSTGVVETQYFGPGTRLLVL.

J is TRBJ2-1 and V is TRBV7-6, with 13 bases identical to TRBD2. J lost 0 bases, V lost 3 bases, and 8 bases had no gene match. The germline gives CDR1 SGHVS, CDR2 FNYEAQ. The CDR3 runs 19 residues. The chain's CDR3 is CASSFGPWTSGSSYNEQFF. The CDR3 bases are TGTGCCAGCAGCTTCGGCCCATGGACTAGCGGGAGCTCCTACAATGAGCAGTTCTTC.

V usage is TRBV6-5 and J usage is TRBJ2-2, with D unresolved. The CDR3 covers 15 residues. Germline V gives CDR1 MNHEY, CDR2 SVGAGI. The V end lost 2 bases, the J end lost 4 bases, and 11 bases lay between the germline ends. The CDR3, as DNA: TGTGCCAGCAGTTACGGAGACTTAACCACCGGGGAGCTGTTTTTT. This encodes CASSYGDLTTGELFF.

The chain combines TRBV9 with TRBJ2-2, with TRBD1 as a possible D gene (5 bases). V was pared by 0 bases and J by 4 bases, with 10 bases between. CDR1 SGDLS and CDR2 YYNGEE come from the germline V gene. The CDR3 has 15 amino acids. For the CDR3, the DNA is TGTGCCAGCAGCGTAGGCCCAGGGCCCACCGGGGAGCTGTTTTTT. Protein sequence: CASSVGPGPTGELFF.

The rearrangement links TRBV3-1 (or the pseudogene TRBV3-2) to TRBJ2-1, with TRBD2 identical over 7 bases. Trimming took 0 bases from V and 6 from J; bases not matched to a gene: 11. Germline loops: CDR1 LGHDT, CDR2 YNNKEL (reference sequence). The CDR3 runs to 17 residues. The CDR3 coding sequence is TGTGCCAGCAGCCAAGAAATCAACGCGGGAGTAGCCAATGAGCAGTTCTTC. Translating it yields CASSQEINAGVANEQFF.

V is TRBV27 and J is TRBJ2-1, with 8 positions matching TRBD1. There are 15 residues in the CDR3. Losses at the gene ends were 1 base for V and 7 bases for J; bases not matched to a gene: 6. Per the germline V gene, CDR1 is MNHEY and CDR2 is SMNVEV (reference sequence). The CDR3 loop is CASSLFGQGANEQFF. The CDR3 coding sequence is TGTGCCAGCAGTTTATTTGGGCAGGGGGCGAATGAGCAGTTCTTC.

This chain connects TRBV19 to TRBJ1-1; D may be TRBD1 (6 bases). V gave up 4 bases and J gave up 1 base, with 10 bases separating them. The CDR3 totals 14 residues. The germline V gene has CDR1 LNHDA and CDR2 SQIVND (reference sequence). This chain's CDR3 is CASSTRQENTEAFF. The CDR3 DNA follows: TGTGCCAGTAGTACCCGACAGGAGAACACTGAAGCTTTCTTT. The variable domain in full, with the rest retrieved from reference TRBV19 and TRBJ1-1, is DGGITQSPKYLFRKEGQNVTLSCEQNLNHDAMYWYRQDPGQGLRLIYYSQIVNDFQKGDIAEGYSVSREKKESFPLTVTSAQKNPTAFYLCASSTRQENTEAFFGQGTRLTVV.

This CDR3 is CASSPSGSAYNEQFF. CDR3 sequence (DNA): TGTGCCAGCAGCCCAAGCGGGTCGGCGTACAATGAGCAGTTCTTC. The V and J genes are TRBV7-9 and TRBJ2-1; tentative D call: TRBD2 (6 bases). Trimming took 5 bases from V and 4 from J, leaving 15 bases between them. Germline V gene sequence: CDR1 SEHNR, CDR2 FQNEAQ (reference sequence). The CDR3 sequence is 15 residues long. Supplemented by reference TRBV7-9 and TRBJ2-1, the full variable domain reads DTGVSQNPRHKITKRGQNVTFRCDPISEHNRLYWYRQTLGQGPEFLTYFQNEAQLEKSRLLSDRFSAERPKGSFSTLEIQRTEQGDSAMYLCASSPSGSAYNEQFFGPGTRLTVL.

The J gene is TRBJ2-5, the V gene TRBV7-9; TRBD2 might be the D (6 bases). Germline lookup yields CDR1 SEHNR and CDR2 FQNEAQ (reference sequence). Deletions cut 4 bases from V and 1 base from J, with 16 bases between. The CDR3 totals 16 residues. The CDR3 DNA follows: TGTGCCAGCAGCTCCTCCGGGGCGGGGAGCCAAGAGACCCAGTACTTC. This translates into CASSSSGAGSQETQYF.

V usage is TRBV9 and J usage is TRBJ2-5; TRBD2 agrees at 8 bases. V gave up 4 bases and J gave up 5 bases; unmatched junction bases: 7. This CDR3 has 14 residues. Germline lookup yields CDR1 SGDLS and CDR2 YYNGEE. CDR3 in amino acids: CASSPKGGRETQYF. CDR3 in DNA: TGTGCCAGCAGCCCAAAGGGCGGGAGGGAGACCCAGTACTTC.

The V and J genes are TRBV30 and TRBJ1-1; the D is unclear. The V gene lost 4 bases and the J gene lost 3 bases, with 12 bases spanning the gap. CDR1 is GTSNPN and CDR2 is SVGIG in the germline V gene (reference sequence). The CDR3 has 13 residues. In DNA, the CDR3 is TGTGCCTGGAACCGGGATGGTTACACTGAAGCTTTCTTT. Translation gives CAWNRDGYTEAFF.

The chain carries TRBV7-2 and TRBJ2-7; D is unresolved. Deletions cut 5 bases from V and 2 bases from J, with 13 bases between. The CDR3 runs to 14 residues. Germline V CDR1 and CDR2: SGHTA, FQGNSA. The CDR3 sequence: CASSPPVGPYEQYF. In DNA form, the CDR3 reads TGTGCCAGCAGCCCCCCGGTCGGTCCCTACGAGCAGTACTTC. Variable domain in full (rest from reference TRBV7-2 and TRBJ2-7): GAGVSQSPSNKVTEKGKDVELRCDPISGHTALYWYRQSLGQGLEFLIYFQGNSAPDKSGLPSDRFSAERTGGSVSTLTIQRTQQEDSAVYLCASSPPVGPYEQYFGPGTRLTVT.

V and J are TRBV24-1 and TRBJ2-3; possible D gene TRBD1, 5 bases. This CDR3 is 15 amino acids long. Trimming cost V 9 bases and J 4 bases, with 19 bases left between them. In germline, CDR1 is KGHDR, CDR2 SFDVKD. CDR3 in DNA: TGTGCCACCGCAGGGTCCGAGACATGGGCAGATACGCAGTATTTT. This sequence encodes CATAGSETWADTQYF.

The count of this clone is one. CDR3 sequence reads: CASSIDLPGTGGMDEQFF. CDR3 DNA: TGTGCCAGTAGTATAGATCTTCCTGGGACAGGTGGTATGGATGAGCAGTTCTTC. The chain combines TRBV19 with TRBJ2-1, with 8 bases lining up with TRBD1. V was pared by 0 bases and J by 8 bases, with 15 bases of the junction left unmatched. This CDR3 comprises 18 residues. The germline V gene has CDR1 LNHDA and CDR2 SQIVND (reference sequence).

The chain uses TRBV7-2 and TRBJ2-2; weak D call: TRBD2 (5 bases). The V end was cut by 5 bases, the J end by 1 base, with 8 bases between. This CDR3 has 14 amino acids. CDR1 SGHTA and CDR2 FQGNSA come from the germline V gene. The CDR3 loop is CASSLDWNTGELFF. DNA for the CDR3: TGTGCCAGCAGCCTGGACTGGAACACCGGGGAGCTGTTTTTT.

V and J are TRBV6-4 and TRBJ2-7; 9 bases line up with TRBD2. The germline CDR1 and CDR2 sequences are MRHNA and SNTAGT. Trimming removed 2 bases from V and 2 bases from J; junction bases left unmatched: 10. The CDR3 loop spans 17 amino acids. The CDR3 is CASSDGLAGSAAYEQYF. DNA for the CDR3: TGTGCCAGCAGTGACGGGCTAGCGGGGAGCGCCGCCTACGAGCAGTACTTC.

This sequence joins TRBV19 and TRBJ2-7, with TRBD1 matching 9 bases. CDR1 is LNHDA and CDR2 is SQIVND in the germline V gene (reference sequence). This CDR3 region has 14 residues. After removal of 1 base from V and 2 bases from J, the junction contained 0 bases not matched to a gene. The CDR3 DNA sequence: TGTGCCAGTAGTATAGGGACAGGGGCCTACGAGCAGTACTTC. Translating gives CASSIGTGAYEQYF.